Listed below are T cell receptor beta chains from one sample, sequenced in a study of shared clonotypes between healthy human individuals. The method was immunoSEQ multiplex PCR; TCRdb's version includes in-frame clones alone and lacks a portion of them. Here the sample spans about 590,000 clones, roughly 95% being singletons. Specimen: naive CD8+ T cells sorted from blood. These receptors came from a woman in her thirties in good health. Both conserved end residues are part of each CDR3. Fields, in order: D gene, V gene, J gene, clone size, CDR3 protein, CDR3 DNA. The D gene is left open where the match is weak. Rows give clone size only sometimes, using once, few, many, or a class for an expanded clone.

d_gene: NA
v_gene: TRBV13
j_gene: TRBJ2-7
abundance: NA
CDR3aa: CASSLGQGGYEQYF
CDR3nt: TGTGCCAGCAGCCTTGGACAGGGAGGGTACGAGCAGTACTTC

d_gene: TRBD1
v_gene: TRBV7-9
j_gene: TRBJ2-5
abundance: once
CDR3aa: CASSLLTGDQETQYF
CDR3nt: TGTGCCAGCAGCTTGCTGACAGGGGATCAAGAGACCCAGTACTTC

d_gene: NA
v_gene: TRBV2
j_gene: TRBJ1-1
abundance: few
CDR3aa: CASSEGVEAFF
CDR3nt: TGTGCCAGCAGTGAGGGGGTGGAAGCTTTCTTT

d_gene: TRBD1
v_gene: TRBV5-8
j_gene: TRBJ2-1
abundance: NA
CDR3aa: CASSLATGQGFDEQFF
CDR3nt: TGTGCCAGCAGCTTGGCCACGGGACAGGGGTTCGATGAGCAGTTCTTC

d_gene: NA
v_gene: TRBV21-1
j_gene: TRBJ1-3
abundance: NA
CDR3aa: CASWEEEASSGNTIYF
CDR3nt: TGTGCCAGTTGGGAGGAAGAAGCTAGCTCTGGAAACACCATATATTTT

d_gene: NA
v_gene: TRBV21-1
j_gene: TRBJ1-2
abundance: NA
CDR3aa: CASSKGENRGNYGYTF
CDR3nt: TGTGCCAGCAGCAAAGGGGAGAACAGGGGGAACTATGGCTACACCTTC

d_gene: NA
v_gene: TRBV27
j_gene: TRBJ1-1
abundance: NA
CDR3aa: CASRRVVGTEAFF
CDR3nt: TGTGCCAGCCGTCGCGTCGTTGGGACTGAAGCTTTCTTT

d_gene: NA
v_gene: TRBV27
j_gene: TRBJ2-3
abundance: NA
CDR3aa: CASKLGPHPSTDTQYF
CDR3nt: TGTGCCAGCAAACTCGGCCCTCATCCTAGCACAGATACGCAGTATTTT

d_gene: NA
v_gene: TRBV4-1
j_gene: TRBJ1-1
abundance: NA
CDR3aa: CASSQDLGGGPNTEAFF
CDR3nt: TGCGCCAGCAGCCAAGACCTGGGAGGGGGACCGAACACTGAAGCTTTCTTT

d_gene: NA
v_gene: TRBV13
j_gene: TRBJ1-2
abundance: NA
CDR3aa: CASSAPRDGDTYGYTF
CDR3nt: TGTGCCAGCAGCGCCCCCAGGGACGGGGACACCTATGGCTACACCTTC

d_gene: NA
v_gene: TRBV2
j_gene: TRBJ1-2
abundance: few
CDR3aa: CASVGGRGGYTF
CDR3nt: TGTGCCAGCGTCGGGGGGCGAGGAGGCTACACCTTC

d_gene: NA
v_gene: TRBV5-4
j_gene: TRBJ2-6
abundance: NA
CDR3aa: CASSLLAGASISGANVLTF
CDR3nt: TGTGCCAGCAGCTTGTTGGCCGGCGCATCGATATCTGGGGCCAACGTCCTGACTTTC

d_gene: NA
v_gene: TRBV9
j_gene: TRBJ2-5
abundance: NA
CDR3aa: CASSVDNFRTQETQYF
CDR3nt: TGTGCCAGCAGCGTAGATAATTTCAGAACTCAAGAGACCCAGTACTTC

d_gene: NA
v_gene: TRBV5-4
j_gene: TRBJ2-1
abundance: once
CDR3aa: CASSLGDSYNEQFF
CDR3nt: TGTGCCAGCAGCTTGGGAGACAGTTACAATGAGCAGTTCTTC

d_gene: TRBD2
v_gene: TRBV27
j_gene: TRBJ2-1
abundance: NA
CDR3aa: CASNSGTSPNEQFF
CDR3nt: TGTGCCAGCAACAGTGGGACTAGCCCCAATGAGCAGTTCTTC

d_gene: NA
v_gene: TRBV27
j_gene: TRBJ2-5
abundance: NA
CDR3aa: CASSLHASSAETQYF
CDR3nt: TGTGCCAGCAGTTTACACGCGTCCTCGGCGGAGACCCAGTACTTC

d_gene: NA
v_gene: TRBV19
j_gene: TRBJ2-5
abundance: NA
CDR3aa: CASSIDWGTTQQETQYF
CDR3nt: TGTGCCAGTAGTATAGATTGGGGGACGACTCAACAAGAGACCCAGTACTTC

d_gene: NA
v_gene: TRBV15
j_gene: TRBJ1-6
abundance: NA
CDR3aa: CATSRSFVTNNSPLHF
CDR3nt: TGTGCCACCAGCAGATCGTTTGTGACGAATAATTCACCCCTCCACTTT

d_gene: TRBD2
v_gene: TRBV27
j_gene: TRBJ2-3
abundance: NA
CDR3aa: CASSTQRPGLAGAVGGTDTQYF
CDR3nt: TGTGCCAGCAGTACCCAAAGACCGGGACTAGCGGGAGCGGTCGGGGGCACAGATACGCAGTATTTT

d_gene: TRBD1
v_gene: TRBV19
j_gene: TRBJ2-1
abundance: few
CDR3aa: CASSSRDRVYNEQFF
CDR3nt: TGTGCCAGTAGTAGCCGGGACAGGGTCTACAATGAGCAGTTCTTC

d_gene: NA
v_gene: TRBV7-2
j_gene: TRBJ2-1
abundance: NA
CDR3aa: CASSPGRSGTGLNNEQFF
CDR3nt: TGTGCCAGCAGCCCAGGGAGGAGCGGGACAGGTCTTAACAATGAGCAGTTCTTC

d_gene: NA
v_gene: TRBV7-8
j_gene: TRBJ2-1
abundance: NA
CDR3aa: CASSLEGTVSSYNEQFF
CDR3nt: TGTGCCAGCAGCTTAGAAGGGACGGTTAGCTCCTACAATGAGCAGTTCTTC

d_gene: TRBD1
v_gene: TRBV7-9
j_gene: TRBJ2-3
abundance: NA
CDR3aa: CASSLGAPGGKITDTQYF
CDR3nt: TGTGCCAGCAGCTTAGGAGCCCCAGGGGGCAAGATCACAGATACGCAGTATTTT

d_gene: NA
v_gene: TRBV27
j_gene: TRBJ2-7
abundance: NA
CDR3aa: CASSLSRGGGNEQYF
CDR3nt: TGTGCCAGCAGTTTATCGAGAGGTGGGGGAAACGAGCAGTACTTC

d_gene: TRBD2
v_gene: TRBV19
j_gene: TRBJ2-7
abundance: NA
CDR3aa: CASSMASGRYEQYF
CDR3nt: TGTGCCAGTAGTATGGCTAGCGGGAGATACGAGCAGTACTTC

d_gene: NA
v_gene: TRBV19
j_gene: TRBJ1-1
abundance: NA
CDR3aa: CASSLREETTEAFF
CDR3nt: TGTGCCAGTAGTTTGCGGGAGGAGACCACTGAAGCTTTCTTT

d_gene: TRBD2
v_gene: TRBV28
j_gene: TRBJ2-1
abundance: NA
CDR3aa: CASSSSWAGDSYNEQFF
CDR3nt: TGTGCCAGCAGCTCGTCTTGGGCGGGAGACTCCTACAATGAGCAGTTCTTC

d_gene: NA
v_gene: TRBV19
j_gene: TRBJ1-1
abundance: NA
CDR3aa: CASIGSGAEAFF
CDR3nt: TGTGCCAGTATAGGATCCGGGGCCGAAGCTTTCTTT

d_gene: NA
v_gene: TRBV7-9
j_gene: TRBJ2-7
abundance: NA
CDR3aa: CASTTGTYIYEQYF
CDR3nt: TGTGCCAGCACCACCGGGACCTACATCTACGAGCAGTACTTC

d_gene: TRBD2
v_gene: TRBV28
j_gene: TRBJ2-1
abundance: NA
CDR3aa: CASRSGTSGYNEQFF
CDR3nt: TGTGCCAGCAGGTCCGGGACTAGCGGCTACAATGAGCAGTTCTTC

d_gene: TRBD2
v_gene: TRBV9
j_gene: TRBJ2-1
abundance: NA
CDR3aa: CASSGGSGLAGRGDYNEQFF
CDR3nt: TGTGCCAGCAGCGGGGGATCGGGACTAGCGGGACGTGGCGATTACAATGAGCAGTTCTTC

d_gene: TRBD2
v_gene: TRBV6-5
j_gene: TRBJ2-1
abundance: once
CDR3aa: CASSYDLAGVNEQFF
CDR3nt: TGTGCCAGCAGTTACGATCTAGCGGGAGTCAATGAGCAGTTCTTC

d_gene: NA
v_gene: TRBV5-1
j_gene: TRBJ2-7
abundance: NA
CDR3aa: CASSDLQGGEQYF
CDR3nt: TGCGCCAGCAGCGACCTACAGGGTGGCGAGCAGTACTTC

d_gene: NA
v_gene: TRBV27
j_gene: TRBJ2-1
abundance: NA
CDR3aa: CASSLFGQGNLPDNEQFF
CDR3nt: TGTGCCAGCAGTTTATTCGGGCAGGGCAACCTCCCCGATAATGAGCAGTTCTTC

d_gene: TRBD2
v_gene: TRBV19
j_gene: TRBJ2-7
abundance: NA
CDR3aa: CASSAGGVYEQYF
CDR3nt: TGTGCCAGTTCGGCGGGAGGGGTGTACGAGCAGTACTTC

d_gene: TRBD1
v_gene: TRBV13
j_gene: TRBJ1-4
abundance: NA
CDR3aa: CASSLAGTGREKLFF
CDR3nt: TGTGCCAGCAGCTTAGCCGGGACAGGGCGGGAAAAACTGTTTTTT

d_gene: NA
v_gene: TRBV23-1
j_gene: TRBJ2-4
abundance: NA
CDR3aa: CASSQQTDRLAKNIQYF
CDR3nt: TGCGCCAGCAGTCAACAGACAGACAGGCTAGCCAAAAACATTCAGTACTTC

d_gene: TRBD2
v_gene: TRBV30
j_gene: TRBJ2-1
abundance: NA
CDR3aa: CAWSGLADQYNEQFF
CDR3nt: TGTGCCTGGAGTGGACTAGCGGACCAATACAATGAGCAGTTCTTC

d_gene: TRBD2
v_gene: TRBV2
j_gene: TRBJ2-7
abundance: NA
CDR3aa: CASSRPGTSGGYEQYF
CDR3nt: TGTGCCAGCAGTCGTCCCGGGACTAGCGGGGGGTACGAGCAGTACTTC

d_gene: TRBD2
v_gene: TRBV6-1
j_gene: TRBJ2-2
abundance: once
CDR3aa: CASSGSSGRAYIGELFF
CDR3nt: TGTGCCAGCAGTGGTTCTAGCGGGAGGGCATATATCGGGGAGCTGTTTTTT

d_gene: NA
v_gene: TRBV7-7
j_gene: TRBJ2-5
abundance: NA
CDR3aa: CASSLGPGVRETQYF
CDR3nt: TGTGCCAGCAGCTTAGGTCCAGGGGTAAGGGAGACCCAGTACTTC

d_gene: NA
v_gene: TRBV10-1
j_gene: TRBJ2-7
abundance: NA
CDR3aa: CASSPRTEVSYEQYF
CDR3nt: TGCGCCAGCAGCCCCCGGACAGAAGTCTCCTACGAGCAGTACTTC

d_gene: NA
v_gene: TRBV28
j_gene: TRBJ2-2
abundance: once
CDR3aa: CASSSTPRRNTGELFF
CDR3nt: TGTGCCAGCAGTTCAACGCCTCGACGGAACACCGGGGAGCTGTTTTTT

d_gene: NA
v_gene: TRBV28
j_gene: TRBJ1-2
abundance: NA
CDR3aa: CASSPILREGIFYGYTF
CDR3nt: TGTGCCAGCAGCCCGATCCTACGGGAGGGGATTTTCTATGGCTACACCTTC

d_gene: NA
v_gene: TRBV27
j_gene: TRBJ2-5
abundance: NA
CDR3aa: CASSLVEGGETQYF
CDR3nt: TGTGCCAGCAGTTTAGTAGAGGGGGGAGAGACCCAGTACTTC

d_gene: NA
v_gene: TRBV7-9
j_gene: TRBJ2-7
abundance: NA
CDR3aa: CASSREGTPSYEQYF
CDR3nt: TGTGCCAGCAGCCGTGAGGGTACGCCCTCCTACGAGCAGTACTTC

d_gene: NA
v_gene: TRBV6-1
j_gene: TRBJ1-5
abundance: NA
CDR3aa: CASSEPRANQPQHF
CDR3nt: TGTGCCAGCAGTGAACCCAGGGCCAATCAGCCCCAGCATTTT

d_gene: NA
v_gene: TRBV10-3
j_gene: TRBJ2-5
abundance: NA
CDR3aa: CAIRAENAETQYF
CDR3nt: TGTGCCATCAGAGCCGAAAACGCAGAGACCCAGTACTTC

d_gene: TRBD2
v_gene: TRBV4-1
j_gene: TRBJ2-1
abundance: NA
CDR3aa: CASQRAGGSGNEQFF
CDR3nt: TGCGCCAGCCAGCGAGCGGGAGGGTCCGGCAATGAGCAGTTCTTC

d_gene: NA
v_gene: TRBV5-6
j_gene: TRBJ2-1
abundance: NA
CDR3aa: CASSHPWGQDYNEQFF
CDR3nt: TGTGCCAGCAGCCACCCTTGGGGGCAAGACTACAATGAGCAGTTCTTC

d_gene: NA
v_gene: TRBV11-3
j_gene: TRBJ2-4
abundance: NA
CDR3aa: CASSSRTENIQYF
CDR3nt: TGTGCCAGCAGCTCAAGGACGGAAAACATTCAGTACTTC

d_gene: NA
v_gene: TRBV13
j_gene: TRBJ1-3
abundance: NA
CDR3aa: CASSLPSHGNTIYF
CDR3nt: TGTGCCAGCAGCTTGCCCTCGCATGGAAACACCATATATTTT

d_gene: TRBD2
v_gene: TRBV9
j_gene: TRBJ2-1
abundance: NA
CDR3aa: CASSPGWGGGNEQFF
CDR3nt: TGTGCCAGCAGCCCCGGGTGGGGCGGGGGGAATGAGCAGTTCTTC

d_gene: NA
v_gene: TRBV6-5
j_gene: TRBJ2-7
abundance: NA
CDR3aa: CASSPSEIYEQYF
CDR3nt: TGTGCCAGCAGCCCGAGTGAGATCTACGAGCAGTACTTC